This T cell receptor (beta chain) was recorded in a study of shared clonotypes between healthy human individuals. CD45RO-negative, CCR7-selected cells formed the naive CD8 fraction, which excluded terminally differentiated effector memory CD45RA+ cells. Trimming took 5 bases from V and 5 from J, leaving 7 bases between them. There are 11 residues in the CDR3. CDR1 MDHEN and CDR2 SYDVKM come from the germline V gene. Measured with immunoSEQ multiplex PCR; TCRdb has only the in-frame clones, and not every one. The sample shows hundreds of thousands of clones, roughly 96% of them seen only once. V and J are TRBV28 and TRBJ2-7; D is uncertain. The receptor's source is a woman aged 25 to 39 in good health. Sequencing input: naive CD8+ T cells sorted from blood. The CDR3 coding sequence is TGTGCCAGCAGTCCCGGCCACGAGCAGTACTTC. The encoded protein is CASSPGHEQYF.